Listed below are T cell receptor beta chains from one sample, sequenced in a study of T-cell reconstitution after alpha-beta-depleted transplantation in children. One entry per CDR3 protein, called by TCRdb with MiXCR from the PCR reads. The table has 200,000 to 250,000 distinct CDR3 sequences, roughly 10% seen once. Sequenced here: PBMCs, sampled before TCRalphabeta/CD19-depleted stem cell transplant. The receptors shown here come from a child in the first two years of life with acute myeloid leukemia, due to receive a stem cell transplant. Each CDR3 is given with its conserved first and last residue. The D gene is left open where the match is weak. Only some rows state a clone size, as once, few, many or a class for expanded clones.

>-|TRBV20-1|many|TRBJ1-5
TGCAGTGCCGCCCCAGGTGCTAGCAATCAGCCCCAGCATTTT
CSAAPGASNQPQHF
>TRBD1|TRBV11-1|few|TRBJ1-6
TGTGCCAGCAGCCATCCGACAGGGGGGAGCTCCTATAATTCACCCCTCCACTTT
CASSHPTGGSSYNSPLHF
>-|TRBV29-1|many|TRBJ1-5
TGCAGCGTTGATATTGGGGGTCATTTTAGCGCCGGTGGTCAGCCCCAGCATTTT
CSVDIGGHFSAGGQPQHF
>TRBD2|TRBV6-1|many|TRBJ2-1
TGTGCCAGCAGTGAGACTAGCGGGAGACCTCACTACAATGAGCAGTTCTTC
CASSETSGRPHYNEQFF
>-|TRBV9|many|TRBJ1-6
TGTGCCAGCAGTCGAACAGGGTTGAGCTCCTATAATTCACCCCTCCACTTT
CASSRTGLSSYNSPLHF
>-|TRBV20-1|many|TRBJ1-1
TGCAGTGCTAGAGATACTGTACGAGGCAGGGAAGTTTTCTTT
CSARDTVRGREVFF
>-|TRBV7-9|many|TRBJ1-1
TGTGCCAGCAGCTTAACGCCGGCCGGGAACACTGAAGCTTTCTTT
CASSLTPAGNTEAFF
>-|TRBV7-8|few|TRBJ1-3
TGTGCCAGCAGCTTAGTTGACAGGCTCGCTCTTGGAAACACCATATATTTT
CASSLVDRLALGNTIYF
>-|TRBV3-1|many|TRBJ2-3
TGTGCCAGCAGCCAGACCGGTACGCAGTATTTT
CASSQTGTQYF
>-|TRBV28|-|TRBJ2-3
TGTGCCAGCAGTTTGGGGGCGCCCACAGATACGCAGTATTTT
CASSLGAPTDTQYF
>TRBD1|TRBV12-3/TRBV12-4|-|TRBJ2-5
TGTGCCAGCAGTTCAAGACAGGGGTACCAAGAGACCCAGTACTTC
CASSSRQGYQETQYF
>-|TRBV28|many|TRBJ2-7
TGTGCCAGCAGACCCCGGGACATGGGTGCCTACGAGCAGTACTTC
CASRPRDMGAYEQYF
>TRBD1|TRBV5-1|few|TRBJ2-7
TGCGCCAGTCATGAGGGGGCCAAGAGCGAGCAGTACTTC
CASHEGAKSEQYF
>TRBD2|TRBV11-2|many|TRBJ2-3
TGTGCCAGCAGCTTTGCGGGGGGGTTGGATACGCAGTATTTT
CASSFAGGLDTQYF
>-|TRBV7-2|-|TRBJ2-7
TGTGCCAGCAGTATTAGGAAGGACGAGCAGTACTTC
CASSIRKDEQYF
>TRBD2|TRBV7-2|many|TRBJ2-7
TGTGCCAGCAGCTTACTACCGGGACTAGCGAGTTCCGAGCAGTACTTC
CASSLLPGLASSEQYF
>TRBD1|TRBV20-1|many|TRBJ1-2
TGCAGTGCTTATCGGACAGGAGGTGTATTTGACTACACCTTC
CSAYRTGGVFDYTF
>-|TRBV10-3|many|TRBJ2-2
TGTGCCATCAGTGGCAGGGGCTCCCCCACCGGGGAGCTGTTTTTT
CAISGRGSPTGELFF
>TRBD1|TRBV11-2|many|TRBJ2-7
TGTGCCAGCAGCGAAACTTTGGGACAGAGAACCTACGAGCAGTACTTC
CASSETLGQRTYEQYF
>TRBD2|TRBV9|many|TRBJ2-3
TGTGCCAGCAGCCCCCAAAGCGGGGTCCTCACAGATACGCAGTATTTT
CASSPQSGVLTDTQYF
>-|TRBV6-5|many|TRBJ1-1
TGTGCCAGCAGATATGGGGGCGCCTACACTGAAGCTTTCTTT
CASRYGGAYTEAFF
>TRBD2|TRBV28|-|TRBJ2-2
TGTGCCAGCAGGATTAGCGGGGGGCGAGGCGGGGAGCTGTTTTTT
CASRISGGRGGELFF
>-|TRBV20-1|many|TRBJ1-5
TGCAGTGCTAGTGGAGGCAATCAGCCCCAGCATTTT
CSASGGNQPQHF
>-|TRBV7-6|many|TRBJ2-7
TGTGCCAGCAGCTTAGCTAGGGGGAAATCTTACGAGCAGTACTTC
CASSLARGKSYEQYF
>TRBD2|TRBV30|few|TRBJ2-7
TGTGCCTGGAGTGTACTAGCGGGCTACGAGCAGTACTTC
CAWSVLAGYEQYF